This TCR beta chain was sequenced in a study of STAT5B mutations in CD4+ large granular lymphocyte leukemia. The germline gives CDR1 GTSNPN, CDR2 SVGIG (reference sequence). The germline V and J ends were trimmed by 1 base and 3 bases, with 7 bases remaining between them. This CDR3 comprises 13 residues. Assay used: immunoSEQ multiplex PCR; TCRdb lists only in-frame clones, some missing. Of approximately 33,000 clones listed, roughly three quarters are singletons. Control samples were healthy donors' buffy coats. This clone was seen a few times. Its antigen is unknown. Whole-study results and caveats: About 25% of private leukemic clonotypes occurred rarely in other patients' non-leukemic repertoires. 8/27 top patient clones versus 2/35 control clones were TRBV06-family.

The specimen was CD4+ T cells from blood buffy coats. V usage is TRBV30 and J usage is TRBJ1-5, with D possibly TRBD1 on 6 matching bases. The clonotype comes from a human donor in good health. The CDR3 DNA reads TGTGCCTGGAGTGGGGGGGCCAATCAGCCCCAGCATTTT. As protein: CAWSGGANQPQHF.